The clone carrying this T cell receptor (beta chain) has ten or more counts. Its specificity is unknown. This entry is derived from a study of T cells in Graves' hyperthyroidism and ophthalmopathy. Overall study findings and caveats: Progression to ophthalmopathy was predicted a median of approximately seven months early. A model of 13 V-J features distinguished ophthalmopathy from stable hyperthyroidism. Most thyroid clonotypes expanded above 0.001 were also detected in blood.

Template material for amplifying TCR beta CDR3 regions consisted of RNA transcripts. HTBI primers were the set used in a first-round RT-PCR of the TCR CDR3. Using its own MiXCR run on the multiplex PCR reads, TCRdb lists one record per CDR3 protein. This table holds around 560,000 distinct CDR3 sequences, 16% found once. Germline CDR1 and CDR2: DFQATT and SNEGSKA (reference sequence). The CDR3 length is 12 residues. The J segment lost 8 bases and the V segment lost 4 bases, leaving 5 bases of the junction unmatched. This clonotype was sampled from a woman in her late teens or twenties with Graves' hyperthyroidism. Sequencing was carried out using blood. The V call is TRBV20-1, the J call TRBJ2-1; 7 bases match TRBD1. The CDR3 region has the DNA TGCAGTGCTAAGAGACAGGGCGATGAGCAGTTCTTC. Translation: CSAKRQGDEQFF.